The 29 T cell receptor beta chains reported below all come from one sample, sequenced in a study of T cells expressing NK-cell markers. No DNA is given; TCRdb re-called the 5' RACE reads and lists each CDR3 protein once. The ten top clones account for around 4.2%, within a sample of hundreds of thousands of distinct CDR3 sequences. Source material: blood T cells: a sorted CD56 or NKG2C T cell subset, CD4+ or CD8+ T cells, or bulk PBMC T cells (not recorded which). All receptors come from a woman aged 18 to 75 in good health.

The rearrangement links TRBV18 to TRBJ1-5; TCRdb reports TRBD1, a call that lacks DNA to check it against. The CDR3 runs 17 residues. Germline CDR1 KGHSH, CDR2 LQKENI. This chain's CDR3 is CASSPSALGYSNQPQHF. The full variable domain, rest sourced from reference TRBV18 and TRBJ1-5, is NAGVMQNPRHLVRRRGQEARLRCSPMKGHSHVYWYRQLPEEGLKFMVYLQKENIIDESGMPKERFSAEFPKEGPSILRIQQVVRGDSAAYFCASSPSALGYSNQPQHFGDGTRLSIL.

This rearrangement joins TRBV5-1 to TRBJ1-2. The CDR3 is 15 residues long. The germline V gene has CDR1 SGHRS and CDR2 YFSETQ. The CDR3: CASSHLGPQAWGYTF.

The chain combines TRBV20-1 with TRBJ1-3; TCRdb lists TRBD1, though no DNA is available to test this call. This CDR3 has 13 amino acids. CDR1 and CDR2 (germline): DFQATT, SNEGSKA (reference sequence). The CDR3 reads CSALGTAGNTIYF.

V and J are TRBV29-1 and TRBJ1-2; lacking DNA, the TRBD1 call made by TCRdb goes unchecked. Germline CDR1 SQVTM, CDR2 ANQGSEA. The CDR3 is 14 residues long. The CDR3 spells CSVDQGVTNYGYTF.

This rearrangement joins TRBV3-1 to TRBJ2-5. CDR1 and CDR2 from the germline V gene are LGHDT and YNNKEL (reference sequence). This CDR3 contains 13 residues. This CDR3 is CASSQGLQETQYF.

The V call is TRBV6-2 or TRBV6-3, the J call TRBJ2-5; no DNA is available, so the TRBD1 call from TCRdb remains unchecked. This CDR3 has 14 amino acids. Germline CDR1 is MNHEY and CDR2 is SVGEGT. CDR3 sequence: CASRRDRTQETQYF.

CDR3 region: CASSLGYGFQETQYF. V gene TRBV5-1 combines with J gene TRBJ2-5. The CDR3 contains 15 residues. Germline V gene data show CDR1 as SGHRS and CDR2 as YFSETQ. The entire variable domain, with the rest obtained from reference TRBV5-1 and TRBJ2-5, is as follows: KAGVTQTPRYLIKTRGQQVTLSCSPISGHRSVSWYQQTPGQGLQFLFEYFSETQRNKGNFPGRFSGRQFSNSRSEMNVSTLELGDSALYLCASSLGYGFQETQYFGPGTRLLVL.

V gene TRBV5-1 combines with J gene TRBJ2-1. The germline gives CDR1 SGHRS, CDR2 YFSETQ. The length of the CDR3 is 15 residues. The CDR3 protein is CASSLGSGAYNEQFF.

The chain is built from TRBV6-1 and TRBJ2-2. Germline V gene lookup returns CDR1 MNHNS and CDR2 SASEGT. The CDR3 is 15 residues long. The CDR3 sequence is CASSEQTRNTGELFF.

The chain joins TRBV7-1 to TRBJ2-3; the D call from TCRdb, TRBD1, cannot be confirmed without DNA. TRBV7-1 qualifies as an ORF whose function is uncertain. This CDR3 is built from 20 residues. This chain's CDR3 is CASSPADGTRAARGPDTQYF.

The V gene is TRBV12-3 or TRBV12-4, the J gene TRBJ1-1. The CDR3 contains 13 residues. The CDR3: CASSLGDNTEAFF.

The chain links TRBV10-3 to TRBJ2-3. The CDR3 has 12 amino acids. CDR1 is ENHRY, CDR2 SYGVKD, per germline. The CDR3 region is CAISEFTDTQYF.

The gene calls are TRBV11-2 and TRBJ2-2; TCRdb picks TRBD1, but there is no DNA to check that call. Germline values: CDR1 SGHAT, CDR2 FQNNGV. The CDR3 is made up of 15 amino acids. CDR3 sequence reads: CASSQDRGHTGELFF.

The chain uses TRBV4-3 and TRBJ1-4; TCRdb's D call, TRBD1, is unchecked because there is no DNA. The CDR3 has 17 amino acids. The germline gives CDR1 LGHNA, CDR2 YSLEER. CDR3 sequence: CASSQDGPGQFFEKLFF.

The chain combines TRBV12-3 or TRBV12-4 with TRBJ2-3; no DNA is available, so the TRBD1 call from TCRdb remains unchecked. The CDR3 spans 16 residues. The CDR3: CASSPSREYFTDTQYF.

The chain joins TRBV7-8 to TRBJ2-6; checking the TCRdb D call of TRBD1 is not possible without DNA. In germline, CDR1 is SGHVS, CDR2 FQNEAQ. The length of the CDR3 is 19 residues. CDR3 amino acids: CASSLIWTGGSSGANVLTF.

This chain links TRBV3-1 with TRBJ2-3. The CDR3 is 14 residues long. The germline CDR1 and CDR2 sequences are LGHDT and YNNKEL (reference sequence). CDR3 protein: CASSPAGSPDTQYF.

The chain carries TRBV7-2 and TRBJ2-7. CDR1 and CDR2 (germline): SGHTA, FQGNSA. This CDR3 region has 14 residues. CDR3: CASSLGRGWNEQYF.

The genes are TRBV7-3 and TRBJ2-1. Germline V gene lookup returns CDR1 SGHTA and CDR2 FQGTGA. The CDR3 runs to 15 residues. The chain's CDR3 is CASSLSRAAYNEQFF.

This chain links TRBV10-3 with TRBJ2-5; TCRdb outputs TRBD1, but without DNA this stays unchecked. The CDR3 totals 14 residues. Germline V gene lookup returns CDR1 ENHRY and CDR2 SYGVKD. The CDR3 reads CAISVPGVEETQYF.

The chain uses TRBV21-1 and TRBJ2-6; no DNA is available, so the TRBD1 call from TCRdb remains unchecked. TRBV21-1 is a pseudogene locus. The CDR3 is 17 residues long. The CDR3 spells CASSKATGISGANVLTF.

V and J are TRBV12-3 or TRBV12-4 and TRBJ2-2; TCRdb proposes TRBD1, but this gene call is untestable without DNA. The CDR3 is 14 residues long. The CDR3 loop reads CASSQTGLTGELFF.

The CDR3 protein is CSVPPWPGELFF. The V gene is TRBV29-1, the J gene TRBJ2-2; TCRdb returns TRBD1, unconfirmable since there is no DNA. The germline V gene encodes CDR1 SQVTM and CDR2 ANQGSEA. CDR3 length: 12 residues.

The CDR3 here is CATSRDYGTNEQFF. The rearrangement links TRBV15 to TRBJ2-1; TCRdb calls TRBD1, which cannot be checked without DNA. This CDR3 has 14 residues. Germline assignment: CDR1 LNHNV and CDR2 YYDKDF (reference sequence).

The chain joins TRBV6-2 or TRBV6-3 to TRBJ1-2. The V gene's germline CDR1 is MNHEY and CDR2 SVGEGT. The CDR3 contains 15 residues. CDR3 amino acids: CASSYSTALFGGYTF.

The V and J genes are TRBV25-1 and TRBJ2-6. The CDR3 has 14 amino acids. Looked up from germline, CDR1 is MGHDK and CDR2 is SYGVNS. CDR3: CASSAVSGANVLTF. Together with reference TRBV25-1 and TRBJ2-6, the CDR3 gives the full variable domain: EADIYQTPRYLVIGTGKKITLECSQTMGHDKMYWYQQDPGMELHLIHYSYGVNSTEKGDLSSESTVSRIRTEHFPLTLESARPSHTSQYLCASSAVSGANVLTFGAGSRLTVL.

This chain links TRBV20-1 with TRBJ1-4. The CDR3 length is 13 residues. CDR1 DFQATT and CDR2 SNEGSKA come from the germline V gene (reference sequence). The CDR3 sequence is CSAREEGNEKLFF.

The V gene is TRBV30, the J gene TRBJ2-3. Germline V gene sequence: CDR1 GTSNPN, CDR2 SVGIG (reference sequence). The CDR3 is made up of 15 amino acids. CDR3: CAWSGQLSYLDTQYF.

This chain connects TRBV12-3 or TRBV12-4 to TRBJ1-2; TCRdb gives TRBD1 as the D gene, but with no DNA this cannot be confirmed. The CDR3 consists of 14 residues. The CDR3 sequence: CASSSAGAYYGYTF.